The 24 T cell receptor beta chains presented below share a single source sample, sequenced in a study of blood T cells in healthy people across ages. The authors ran a second PCR of roughly 6 to 11 cycles using a sample-barcoded 5' primer and a J-beta primer mix. Each CDR3 protein is one row after TCRdb ran MiXCR on the 5' RACE reads. Found here are more than 1,400,000 distinct CDR3 sequences, approximately 40% of them singletons; the top ten hold 7.9%. The material sequenced was blood. The receptors stem from a woman under 30 in good health.

In its sample, this clonotype was seen a few times. The V gene is TRBV5-6, the J gene TRBJ2-1; D is undetermined. Trimming pared 0 bases from V and 4 bases from J, leaving 20 bases between. This CDR3 has 18 amino acids. The V gene's germline CDR1 is SGHDT and CDR2 YYEEEE. CDR3 residues: CASSLGPGAPALYNEQFF. The CDR3 DNA sequence: TGTGCCAGCAGCTTGGGCCCAGGTGCCCCCGCATTGTACAATGAGCAGTTCTTC.

The chain links TRBV12-3 or TRBV12-4 to TRBJ2-6; TRBD2 aligns across 14 bases. The V and J ends lost 6 bases and 1 base, in that order; junction bases with no gene match: 5. This CDR3 spans 18 amino acids. This chain's CDR3 is CASRGLAGAPSGANVLTF. The CDR3 DNA follows: TGTGCCAGCAGGGGACTAGCGGGAGCCCCATCTGGGGCCAACGTCCTGACTTTC.

This chain connects TRBV20-1 to TRBJ1-2; no firm D call. The V gene lost 3 bases and the J gene lost 2 bases, with 7 bases spanning the gap. CDR1 and CDR2 (germline): DFQATT, SNEGSKA (reference sequence). There are 12 residues in the CDR3. This chain's CDR3 is CSASYGNYGYTF. The CDR3, as DNA: TGCAGTGCTAGTTACGGAAACTATGGCTACACCTTC.

This chain connects TRBV11-2 to TRBJ2-4, with D perhaps matching TRBD2 (6 bases). The CDR3 runs to 21 residues. V lost 2 bases and J 0 bases, leaving 26 bases between the germline ends. The germline gives CDR1 SGHAT, CDR2 FQNNGV. DNA of the CDR3: TGTGCCAGCAGCTTAAGTCCTAGCGCCAGAGCCAGGGAGTTAGCCAAAAACATTCAGTACTTC. It is translated as CASSLSPSARARELAKNIQYF.

The chain uses TRBV12-3 or TRBV12-4 and TRBJ1-5; no clear D. The CDR3 contains 15 residues. Trimming removed 5 bases from V and 0 bases from J, with 11 bases in between. The CDR3 nucleotides are TGTGCCAGCAGTCGAAACAGTATTAGCAATCAGCCCCAGCATTTT. Translation: CASSRNSISNQPQHF.

This clonotype was picked up a small number of times. J is TRBJ2-7 and V is TRBV6-7, with D maybe TRBD2 (6 bases). TRBV6-7 is an ORF, with its function uncertain. Between the trimmed V and J ends, which lost 3 bases and 3 bases, there was a span of 18 bases. The CDR3 consists of 16 residues. This CDR3 reads CASSYGSTPEGYEQYF. CDR3 bases: TGTGCCAGCAGTTATGGATCGACTCCGGAGGGCTACGAGCAGTACTTC.

The CDR3 loop reads CSGIRAYEQYF. The CDR3 nucleotides read TGCAGCGGGATCAGGGCCTACGAGCAGTACTTC. The genes are TRBV29-1 and TRBJ2-7, with D perhaps TRBD1 (5 bases). V lost 7 bases to trimming and J lost 2 bases, with 9 bases between them. CDR3 size: 11 residues. Per the germline V gene, CDR1 is SQVTM and CDR2 is ANQGSEA.

This clonotype showed up just once. One end of the junction is discordant with germline, which a read error may explain. The chain carries TRBV5-5 and TRBJ1-6; TRBD1 is a possible D gene (6 bases). The CDR3 extends over 18 amino acids. The V gene's germline CDR1 is SGHKS and CDR2 YYEKEE (reference sequence). The DNA of the CDR3 is TGTGCCAGCAGCTTGTTGGGGGGCCTAGGATCCTATAATTCACCCCCCCACTTT. Residues: CASSLLGGLGSYNSPPHF.

This clonotype occurred a few times. V and J are TRBV20-1 and TRBJ2-3, with D tentatively TRBD1 (6 bases). The CDR3 is 16 amino acids. Germline loops: CDR1 DFQATT, CDR2 SNEGSKA (reference sequence). The V end lost 0 bases, the J end lost 10 bases, and 23 bases lay between the germline ends. CDR3 nucleotides: TGCAGTGCTAGAGAAACCGGGACAACACAGAGCAGTCCGCAGTATTTT. As protein: CSARETGTTQSSPQYF.

The chain is built from TRBV20-1 and TRBJ1-6; weak D call: TRBD1 (5 bases). Trimming took off 0 bases at V and 6 bases at J, with 18 bases between the two ends. The germline V gene has CDR1 DFQATT and CDR2 SNEGSKA (reference sequence). The CDR3 spans 17 residues. The CDR3 here is CSARDYINTGPNSPLHF. For the CDR3, the DNA is TGCAGTGCTAGAGATTACATTAACACAGGACCTAATTCACCCCTCCACTTT.

This clonotype appeared once. The rearrangement joins TRBV7-8 to TRBJ2-1, with D possibly matching TRBD2 (5 bases). Germline V gene sequence: CDR1 SGHVS, CDR2 FQNEAQ. The germline V and J ends were trimmed by 5 bases and 5 bases, with 13 bases remaining between them. The CDR3 has 14 amino acids. CDR3 loop: CASSPTGNDNEQFF. The CDR3 nucleotides read TGTGCCAGCAGCCCCACCGGGAATGACAATGAGCAGTTCTTC.

This chain connects TRBV20-1 to TRBJ2-1, with TRBD2 matching 7 bases. The CDR3 totals 18 residues. The V gene end was trimmed by 0 bases and the J gene end by 0 bases; junction bases not matched to a gene: 11. Germline V gene sequence: CDR1 DFQATT, CDR2 SNEGSKA (reference sequence). The CDR3 is CSARDWTTSLISYNEQFF. The CDR3 nucleotides read TGCAGTGCTAGAGATTGGACGACTAGCCTCATCTCCTACAATGAGCAGTTCTTC.

The rearrangement links TRBV7-8 to TRBJ2-1, with 7 nucleotides matching TRBD1. Germline V CDR1 and CDR2: SGHVS, FQNEAQ. V gave up 4 bases and J gave up 12 bases; unmatched junction bases: 12. The CDR3 covers 14 residues. This CDR3 is CASSSYPTGDRQFF. Written as DNA, the CDR3 is TGTGCCAGCAGCTCCTATCCTACAGGGGATAGGCAGTTCTTC.

This chain joins TRBV15 and TRBJ2-5; 11 bases align to TRBD2. Germline V gene lookup returns CDR1 LNHNV and CDR2 YYDKDF (reference sequence). J lost 5 bases, V lost 5 bases, and 10 bases had no gene match. The CDR3 is 16 residues long. CDR3 in DNA: TGTGCCACCAGCCCTAAAGGGACTAGCGGAGGGGAGACCCAGTACTTC. It specifies CATSPKGTSGGETQYF.

J is TRBJ2-3 and V is TRBV10-3; 8 nucleotides match TRBD2. Germline V gives CDR1 ENHRY, CDR2 SYGVKD. This CDR3 spans 14 amino acids. The V gene end was trimmed by 10 bases and the J gene end by 4 bases; junction bases not matched to a gene: 10. CDR3 nucleotide sequence: TGTGCCACCCAGACCAGCGGGGGTTCAGATACGCAGTATTTT. It encodes CATQTSGGSDTQYF.

In its sample, this clonotype was seen a few times. Written as DNA, the CDR3 is TGTGCCAGCAGTTTACTATTGGCGGATACGCAGTATTTT. Protein product: CASSLLLADTQYF. The J gene is TRBJ2-3, the V gene TRBV28; D is ambiguous. With 2 bases removed from V and 6 bases from J, the gap between germline ends came to 9 bases. This CDR3 has 13 residues. Germline values: CDR1 MDHEN, CDR2 SYDVKM. The variable domain in full, with the rest retrieved from reference TRBV28 and TRBJ2-3, is DVKVTQSSRYLVKRTGEKVFLECVQDMDHENMFWYRQDPGLGLRLIYFSYDVKMKEKGDIPEGYSVSREKKERFSLILESASTNQTSMYLCASSLLLADTQYFGPGTRLTVL.

This clonotype was seen only a few times. The gene calls are TRBV3-1 and TRBJ2-7; TRBD1 agrees at 8 bases. Germline-derived CDR1 and CDR2 are LGHDT and YNNKEL (reference sequence). The CDR3 loop spans 14 amino acids. Trimming at V came to 4 bases and at J to 4 bases, leaving 6 bases not matched to a gene. CDR3 loop: CASSLSDRDYEQYF. As DNA, the CDR3 is TGTGCCAGCAGCCTCTCGGACAGGGATTACGAGCAGTACTTC.

This chain uses TRBV20-1 with TRBJ2-1, with 7 bases identical to TRBD2. The CDR3 consists of 14 residues. The junction had 4 bases not matched to a gene; V was cut back by 3 bases and J by 2 bases. Germline CDR1 DFQATT, CDR2 SNEGSKA (reference sequence). In DNA form, the CDR3 reads TGCAGTGCTAGTCTAGCGGTGGCCTACAATGAGCAGTTCTTC. Protein sequence: CSASLAVAYNEQFF.

The genes are TRBV12-3 or TRBV12-4 and TRBJ1-1; D may be TRBD1 (6 bases). V lost 5 bases to trimming and J lost 11 bases, with 15 bases between them. The CDR3 totals 12 residues. The CDR3 loop is CASSDNRAGAFF. The DNA of the CDR3 is TGTGCCAGCAGTGACAACAGGGCCGGTGCTTTCTTT.

V and J are TRBV28 and TRBJ2-7; no clear D. Germline V gene sequence: CDR1 MDHEN, CDR2 SYDVKM. This CDR3 has 11 residues. The germline V and J ends were trimmed by 10 bases and 7 bases, with 14 bases remaining between them. As DNA, the CDR3 is TGTGCCACCGCCTTCCTGGGTGAGCAGTACTTC. Amino acids: CATAFLGEQYF.

V gene TRBV28 combines with J gene TRBJ1-2; D not resolved. The length of the CDR3 is 13 residues. The V gene lost 7 bases and the J gene lost 2 bases, with 11 bases spanning the gap. Germline CDR1 reads MDHEN; CDR2 reads SYDVKM. As DNA, the CDR3 is TGTGCCAGCACTCAGACGGGGAACTATGGCTACACCTTC. Its protein product is CASTQTGNYGYTF.

CDR3 sequence (DNA): TGTGCCAGCAGGACACGGGACAGGGATGTCTATGGCTACACCTTC. This sequence encodes CASRTRDRDVYGYTF. This chain connects TRBV28 to TRBJ1-2; TRBD1 agrees at 9 bases. V shed 6 bases and J 4 bases; nucleotides not matched to a gene: 9. The CDR3 is 15 residues long. Per the germline V gene, CDR1 is MDHEN and CDR2 is SYDVKM.

In its sample, this clonotype was seen a few times. Here the CDR3 reads CASSGSAAYQETQYF. The CDR3 bases are TGTGCCAGCAGCGGGTCGGCGGCGTACCAAGAGACCCAGTACTTC. V gene TRBV9 combines with J gene TRBJ2-5, with no clear D. The V end lost 3 bases, the J end lost 0 bases, and 12 bases lay between the germline ends. This CDR3 is built from 15 residues. Germline V lookup: CDR1 SGDLS, CDR2 YYNGEE.

The gene calls are TRBV5-8 and TRBJ1-5, with 7 bases identical to TRBD1. V was clipped by 0 bases and J by 5 bases; unmatched bases: 5. The CDR3 has 15 amino acids. Germline V CDR1 and CDR2: SGHTS, YDEGEE. CDR3 residues: CASSLGDSLDQPQHF. CDR3 in DNA: TGTGCCAGCAGCTTGGGGGACAGTCTAGATCAGCCCCAGCATTTT.